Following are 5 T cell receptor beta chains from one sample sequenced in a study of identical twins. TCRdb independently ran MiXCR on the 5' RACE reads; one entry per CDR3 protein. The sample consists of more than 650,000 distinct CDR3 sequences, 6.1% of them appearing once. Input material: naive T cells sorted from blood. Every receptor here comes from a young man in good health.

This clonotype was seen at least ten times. The chain's CDR3 is CASNSDSRDIQYF. The CDR3 region has the DNA TGTGCCAGCAATTCGGACTCAAGGGACATTCAGTACTTC. J is TRBJ2-4 and V is TRBV9; D might be TRBD2 (5 bases). Trimming pared 6 bases from V and 8 bases from J, leaving 15 bases between. The V gene's germline CDR1 is SGDLS and CDR2 YYNGEE. The CDR3 is made up of 13 amino acids.

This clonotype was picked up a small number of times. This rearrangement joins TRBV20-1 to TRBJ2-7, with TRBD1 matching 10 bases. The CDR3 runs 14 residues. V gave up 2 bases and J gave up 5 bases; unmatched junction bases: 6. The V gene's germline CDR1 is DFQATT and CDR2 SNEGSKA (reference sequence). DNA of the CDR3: TGCAGTGCTAGACCCGGGACAGGGGCCCACGAGCAGTACGTC. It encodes CSARPGTGAHEQYV.

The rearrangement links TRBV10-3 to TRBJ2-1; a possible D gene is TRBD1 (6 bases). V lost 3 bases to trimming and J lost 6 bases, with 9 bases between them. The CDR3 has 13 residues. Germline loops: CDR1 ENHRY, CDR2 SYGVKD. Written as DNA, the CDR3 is TGTGCCATCAGTGAAGGACAGCGCAATGAGCAGTTCTTC. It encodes CAISEGQRNEQFF.

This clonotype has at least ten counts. The CDR3 DNA reads TGTGCCAGCGGAGTTCCGAAGAACACTGAAGCTTTCTTT. Its translation is CASGVPKNTEAFF. This rearrangement joins TRBV6-1 to TRBJ1-1; D gene uncertain. In germline, CDR1 is MNHNS, CDR2 SASEGT. The ends were cut back, 8 bases at V and 1 base at J, with 11 bases in the middle. The CDR3 is 13 residues long.

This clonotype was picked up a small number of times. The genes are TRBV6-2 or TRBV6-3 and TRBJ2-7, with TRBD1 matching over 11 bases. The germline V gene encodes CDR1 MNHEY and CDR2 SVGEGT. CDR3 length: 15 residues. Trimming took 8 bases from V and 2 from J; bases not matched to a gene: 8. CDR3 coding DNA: TGTGCCAGCCGACCCGGGACAGGGGGTCCCTACGAGCAGTACGTC. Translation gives CASRPGTGGPYEQYV.